The entry that follows covers one T cell receptor beta chain sequence. In its sample, this clonotype was seen many times. Its antigen remains undetermined. No quality values exist for individual bases; no much larger clone is one base distant. This specimen belongs to a study of chronic HIV infection and antiretroviral therapy (dated by TCRdb to the mid-2010s). Receptors were amplified or captured by 5' RACE. The run used an Illumina MiSeq. TCRdb passed the public sequencing reads through fastp at Q25 and MiXCR, retaining productive beta sequences. Each record represents a unique CDR3 protein, reported with the most common genes and DNA among its rows. A total of about 38,000 distinct CDR3 sequences appear in this sample, roughly 7.6% of them only once. Together, the top ten hold around 3% of the sample. Inclusive of the bounding cysteine and phenylalanine, the CDR3 is 12 residues long. The CDR3 DNA has 36 bases and is translated from base 1. V is cut by 3 bases and J by 0 bases, and the space between the germline ends is 6 bases. The germline V gene encodes CDR1 DFQATT and CDR2 SNEGSKA (reference sequence).

This chain is built from TRBV20-1 and TRBJ2-7, with an unclear D gene assignment. Sequencing was done on a sample of peripheral blood. This TCR was recovered from an adult who had HIV and had not received antiretroviral therapy, or was an uninfected healthy control (not recorded which). The base sequence is TGCAGTGCTAGTGCGCTCTCCTACGAGCAGTACTTC. This is translated as CSASALSYEQYF.